This T cell receptor (beta chain) was sequenced in a study of cytomegalovirus exposure and HLA in healthy donors. Study-level background: Tens of millions of unique TCRs, all from HLA-typed donors, were included in an early release of the data.

Germline CDR1 and CDR2: MNHNS and SASEGT. The CDR3 runs 13 residues. V lost 8 bases and J 3 bases, leaving 11 bases between the germline ends. The PCR was carried out with 60 Vbeta primers and 13 Jbeta primers. TCRdb's table, derived via immunoSEQ multiplex PCR, lists solely in-frame clones and lacks some. The sample shows 150,000 to 200,000 clones, more than 70% of them seen only once. The study's findings and limits: There were some V segments, including TRBV6-2 and TRBV6-3, excluded as indistinguishable. Later work showed greater clonal expansion in HLA-associated TCR beta chains than in equally common others.

Comment on this clone: The antigen is unknown.

The rearrangement joins TRBV6-1 to TRBJ1-5; no reliable D call. This receptor was identified in a male donor in good health and CMV-seropositive. Material: PBMCs. The CDR3 spells CASLENPNQPQHF. The CDR3 DNA reads as TGTGCCAGCCTAGAGAACCCCAATCAGCCCCAGCATTTT.